This T cell receptor beta chain came from a study of vaccination and CD4 T cells after COVID-19. Looking at the study overall: Sampling after COVID took place at a median of about 91 days (range 35 to 161) following diagnosis. Overlapping peptides of the spike proteins of SARS-CoV-2, HCoV-NL63, HCoV-OC43 and HCoV-229E were used for cell stimulation.

This clonotype was found a few times. As yet, its antigen is unknown. Researchers used the Oncomine TCR Beta short-read assay to sequence DNA from cultured CD4+ T cells. Via MiXCR, TCRdb re-called the PCR reads, giving one row per CDR3 protein. The repertoire has around 13,000 distinct CDR3 sequences, 27% of them found once; the top ten carry about 29%. The CDR3 length is 14 residues. V lost 5 bases to trimming and J lost 0 bases, with 10 bases between them. CDR1 is ENHRY and CDR2 is SYGVKD in the germline V gene. Specified treatment: roughly nine-day PBMC culture with coronavirus spike peptide pools or control peptides (ViraFEST assay).

This specimen consisted of CD4+ T cells from blood, cultured in vitro, obtained before SARS-CoV-2 vaccination. The TCR sequence derives from a human donor who received a COVID-19 vaccine. This sequence joins TRBV10-3 and TRBJ1-2; the D is unclear. For the CDR3, the DNA is TGTGCCATCAGTTCATACGGTTCTAACTATGGCTACACCTTC. Translation gives CAISSYGSNYGYTF.